The T cell receptor beta chain described here comes from a study of identical twins. CDR1 and CDR2 from the germline V gene are KGHDR and SFDVKD. The ends were cut back, 5 bases at V and 5 bases at J, with 11 bases in the middle. The CDR3 covers 13 residues. Study findings and constraints: The models systematically underestimated how much out-of-frame TCR alpha was shared in monozygotic twins. Out-of-frame alpha sequences that twins shared showed excess low generation probability.

On this clonotype: Antigen specificity is unknown.

MiXCR was run by TCRdb on the 5' RACE reads, yielding one entry per CDR3 protein. The sample includes approximately 1.8 million distinct CDR3 sequences, more than 30% of them seen just once. The V and J genes are TRBV24-1 and TRBJ2-5; D uncertain. The TCR comes from a newborn girl in good health. Material: cord blood. The CDR3 region has the DNA TGTGCCACCAGTGCGATCATAGGGGAGACCCAGTACTTC. This translates into CATSAIIGETQYF.